Each of the 14 T cell receptor beta chains below was sequenced from the same sample in a study of regulatory T cells in long-lasting Graves disease (dated by TCRdb to the early 2020s). The receptor library was made with multiplex PCR. Sequencing used an Illumina HiSeq 4000. CDR3 regions were amplified by Arm-PCR with iRepertoire HTBI primers to construct TCR beta libraries. TCRdb reworked the public reads: Q25 trimming with fastp, MiXCR clone assembly, productive beta chains retained. Every entry covers one CDR3 protein and lists the most common genes and DNA from its rows. This sample is represented by approximately 360,000 distinct CDR3 sequences; 12% of them were singletons. Approximately 20% of the sample is held by the ten biggest clonotypes. Read against the paper, the sample's time point label means: newly diagnosed GD, antithyroid drugs for less than 3 months. For both TCR sequencing and RNA sequencing, RNA was extracted from PBMCs using TRIzol.

This sample also belongs to another study, concerning T cells in Graves' hyperthyroidism and ophthalmopathy.

Material: peripheral blood mononuclear cells (PBMCs), obtained at new diagnosis, from a patient treated with antithyroid drugs. All receptors come from a woman between 18 and 30 years old with Graves disease. Donor details come from another sample of the same person, matched by shared clones.

The sample holds many counts of this clonotype. V gene TRBV27 combines with J gene TRBJ1-2; TRBD1 aligns across 7 bases. Trimming at V came to 5 bases and at J to 8 bases, leaving 5 bases not matched to a gene. Germline V CDR1 and CDR2: MNHEY, SMNVEV (reference sequence). This CDR3 comprises 12 residues. DNA for the CDR3: TGTGCCAGCAGTACAGGGGTTGGCGGCTACACCTTC. It yields the protein CASSTGVGGYTF.

Many counts were recorded for this clonotype. The chain recombines TRBV29-1 with TRBJ2-1, with D perhaps given as TRBD1 or TRBD2 (5 bases each). The V gene's germline CDR1 is SQVTM and CDR2 ANQGSEA. With 4 bases removed from V and 0 bases from J, the gap between germline ends came to 16 bases. This CDR3 is built from 16 residues. This CDR3 is CSVGSVLGTSYNEQFF. The DNA for the CDR3 is TGCAGCGTTGGATCTGTACTGGGGACCTCCTACAATGAGCAGTTCTTC.

This clonotype came up many times. This chain uses TRBV12-3 or TRBV12-4 with TRBJ1-1, with D possibly being TRBD1 (6 bases). This CDR3 is 18 amino acids long. Trimming cost V 7 bases and J 0 bases, with 24 bases left between them. In DNA, the CDR3 is TGTGCCAGCACCCGTTCTTGGGACACGGGGGTGATGAACACTGAAGCTTTCTTT. Its protein product is CASTRSWDTGVMNTEAFF.

This clonotype was detected many times. The genes are TRBV7-9 and TRBJ2-7; no firm D call. The germline gives CDR1 SEHNR, CDR2 FQNEAQ (reference sequence). V was trimmed by 5 bases and J by 6 bases, leaving 17 bases between them. The CDR3 runs to 14 residues. The chain's CDR3 is CASSRKERFGEQYF. CDR3 bases: TGTGCCAGCAGCCGGAAAGAAAGGTTTGGCGAGCAGTACTTC.

The table lists this clonotype with many counts. CDR3 loop: CASSPGGGQETQYF. In DNA form, the CDR3 reads TGTGCCAGCAGCCCTGGCGGGGGGCAAGAGACCCAGTACTTC. The chain combines TRBV7-3 with TRBJ2-5; TRBD2 matches 8 bases. V lost 5 bases, J lost 2 bases, and 4 bases stayed unmatched. The CDR3 is 14 amino acids. CDR1 is SGHTA and CDR2 is FQGTGA in the germline V gene. The full variable domain, with the rest looked up from reference TRBV7-3 and TRBJ2-5, is GAGVSQTPSNKVTEKGKYVELRCDPISGHTALYWYRQSLGQGPEFLIYFQGTGAADDSGLPNDRFFAVRPEGSVSTLKIQRTERGDSAVYLCASSPGGGQETQYFGPGTRLLVL.

This clonotype was counted many times. The chain uses TRBV14 and TRBJ1-1; the D is unclear. V lost 4 bases and J 4 bases, leaving 13 bases between the germline ends. The CDR3 contains 14 residues. Germline V gene sequence: CDR1 SGHDN, CDR2 FVKESK. The CDR3 protein is CASSLSGGFTEAFF. Here the CDR3 DNA reads TGTGCCAGCAGCCTTTCGGGAGGATTCACTGAAGCTTTCTTT.

The sample holds many counts of this clonotype. This chain uses TRBV29-1 with TRBJ2-7; TRBD2 matches 7 bases. The germline gives CDR1 SQVTM, CDR2 ANQGSEA. The J segment lost 4 bases and the V segment lost 6 bases, leaving 12 bases of the junction unmatched. This CDR3 is built from 14 residues. The CDR3 nucleotides read TGCAGCGTCAGCACCAGGCAGGGAGGGTACGAGCAGTACTTC. This codes for CSVSTRQGGYEQYF.

This clonotype appeared many times. This rearrangement joins TRBV30 to TRBJ2-7; 8 nucleotides agree with TRBD1. The germline CDR1 and CDR2 sequences are GTSNPN and SVGIG (reference sequence). Trimming removed 0 bases from V and 1 base from J; junction bases left unmatched: 5. The CDR3 runs 15 residues. This chain's CDR3 is CAWSVKQGASYEQYF. The CDR3 DNA reads TGTGCCTGGAGTGTAAAGCAGGGGGCTTCCTACGAGCAGTACTTC.

The rearrangement links TRBV18 to TRBJ1-3; 9 nucleotides match TRBD1. Germline trimming cut 3 bases from V and 8 bases from J; bases unmatched to any gene: 5. The germline CDR1 and CDR2 sequences are KGHSH and LQKENI. This CDR3 is 14 amino acids long. In nucleotides, the CDR3 is TGTGCCAGCTCACCGAACAGACAGGGGGACACCATATATTTT. As protein: CASSPNRQGDTIYF.

This clonotype was seen more than once but under ten times. This chain connects TRBV9 to TRBJ2-5; 10 bases agree with TRBD2. Germline V gives CDR1 SGDLS, CDR2 YYNGEE. Trimming at V came to 0 bases and at J to 4 bases, leaving 9 bases not matched to a gene. The CDR3 is 17 residues long. Here the CDR3 DNA reads TGTGCCAGCAGCGTAGCGACTAGCGGGCACGACGTAGAGACCCAGTACTTC. This gives the protein CASSVATSGHDVETQYF. Using reference TRBV9 and TRBJ2-5 for the parts outside the CDR3, the full variable domain is DSGVTQTPKHLITATGQRVTLRCSPRSGDLSVYWYQQSLDQGLQFLIQYYNGEERAKGNILERFSAQQFPDLHSELNLSSLELGDSALYFCASSVATSGHDVETQYFGPGTRLLVL.

This chain uses TRBV6-2 or TRBV6-3 with TRBJ2-5; possibly TRBD2 for D (5 bases). This CDR3 is built from 16 residues. Germline V CDR1 and CDR2: MNHEY, SVGEGT. V was pared by 2 bases and J by 5 bases, with 18 bases between. The CDR3 here is CASSYARPRSGETQYF. DNA of the CDR3: TGTGCCAGCAGTTACGCTAGGCCGCGCTCGGGGGAGACCCAGTACTTC.

This clonotype was picked up many times. The chain uses TRBV11-1 and TRBJ1-1, with 7 bases lining up with TRBD1. This CDR3 spans 14 amino acids. Germline CDR1 reads SGHAT; CDR2 reads FQDESV (reference sequence). With 5 bases clipped from V and 1 base from J, the junction kept 4 bases outside the gene matches. In nucleotides, the CDR3 is TGTGCCAGCAGCCAAGGGGGCAGGAACACTGAAGCTTTCTTT. Protein: CASSQGGRNTEAFF.

Note on this clonotype: A much bigger clone sits one base away, suggesting this may be a read error. DNA for the CDR3: TGCAGCGTTGATGGGGGGACACGCACAGATACGCAGTATTTT. Protein: CSVDGGTRTDTQYF. This rearrangement joins TRBV29-1 to TRBJ2-3; perhaps D is TRBD1 or TRBD2 (6 bases each). The V end was cut by 3 bases, the J end by 1 base, with 11 bases between. Germline V gene lookup returns CDR1 SQVTM and CDR2 ANQGSEA. This CDR3 is built from 14 residues.

At least ten counts were recorded for this clonotype. The chain employs TRBV4-3 and TRBJ2-2; D unresolved. This CDR3 is 15 amino acids long. The V gene's germline CDR1 is LGHNA and CDR2 YSLEER. V lost 0 bases to trimming and J lost 3 bases, with 8 bases between them. The CDR3 coding sequence is TGCGCCAGCAGCCAAGATTACACAGACACCGGGGAGCTGTTTTTT. It translates to CASSQDYTDTGELFF.